This T cell receptor (beta chain) was profiled in a study of T cell responses to AZD1222 COVID-19 vaccine. Study-wide context: Second doses that came at about 4 or about 12 weeks were put together.

Study results and limitations: Spike-specific TCR breadth and depth both grew after two AZD1222 doses. At 160-218 and 743-854, vaccine-associated CD4 TCRs were dominant, and they spanned spike. Nearly half of spike-specific TCRs reportedly target unmutated variant regions.

TCRdb keeps only in-frame clones here, not all; method: immunoSEQ multiplex PCR. This repertoire shows tens of thousands of clones, about 88% found once; its top ten account for more than 4%. Germline CDR1 is LNHDA and CDR2 is SQIVND (reference sequence). The ends lost 3 bases at V and 8 bases at J; junction bases unmatched: 2. This CDR3 spans 15 amino acids. Concerning this clone: Its antigen is unidentified.

This TCR was recovered from an adult in good health. The sample in question was peripheral blood, obtained on day 0 of AZD1222 vaccination. The genes are TRBV19 and TRBJ1-6; 12 bases align to TRBD1. CDR3 residues: CASSMGQGAHSPLHF. DNA for the CDR3: TGTGCCAGTAGTATGGGACAGGGGGCCCATTCACCCCTCCACTTT.